The rows below give T cell receptor beta chains drawn from one sample of a study of T cells in Graves' hyperthyroidism and ophthalmopathy. TCRdb reprocessed the multiplex PCR reads via MiXCR and lists one record per CDR3 protein. The table has 450,000 to 550,000 distinct CDR3 sequences, about 24% seen once. The sample consisted of blood. These receptors came from a woman aged 25-40 years with Graves' ophthalmopathy. The CDR3 runs from the conserved cysteine through the conserved F or W. D genes are given only for firm matches. Expanded clones get a size class; other rows say once, few or many, or leave the size out.

CDR3 protein,CDR3 DNA,J gene,clone size,CDR3 length,D gene,V gene
CSASRSASGGDTGELFF,TGCAGTGCTAGTAGGAGCGCTAGCGGGGGAGACACCGGGGAGCTGTTTTTT,TRBJ2-2,-,17,TRBD2,TRBV20-1
CASIMGIGNSPLHF,TGTGCCAGCATCATGGGCATCGGGAATTCACCCCTCCACTTT,TRBJ1-6,-,14,-,TRBV28
CASSVLDRGKTEAFF,TGCGCCAGCAGCGTCCTTGACAGGGGAAAAACTGAAGCTTTCTTT,TRBJ1-1,many,15,TRBD1,TRBV5-1
CATGVATNTGELFF,TGTGCCACCGGGGTGGCTACGAACACCGGGGAGCTGTTTTTT,TRBJ2-2,many,14,-,TRBV24-1
CASRTGSVTEAFF,TGTGCCAGCCGGACAGGGTCGGTGACTGAAGCTTTCTTT,TRBJ1-1,many,13,TRBD1,TRBV27
CSATPAQGGGGNTIYF,TGCAGTGCTACACCGGCGCAGGGAGGAGGTGGAAACACCATATATTTT,TRBJ1-3,many,16,-,TRBV20-1
CATLRQGAVGTQYF,TGTGCCACCCTCCGACAGGGAGCCGTCGGGACCCAGTACTTC,TRBJ2-5,-,14,TRBD1,TRBV12-3/TRBV12-4
CAISEDGTYGYTF,TGTGCCATCAGTGAGGACGGGACCTATGGCTACACCTTC,TRBJ1-2,-,13,-,TRBV10-3
CASSLGDSFNQPQHF,TGTGCCAGCAGCTTGGGGGACAGCTTCAATCAGCCCCAGCATTTT,TRBJ1-5,many,15,TRBD1,TRBV11-2
CASTGTGTAYGYTF,TGTGCCAGCACTGGGACGGGGACAGCTTATGGCTACACCTTC,TRBJ1-2,many,14,TRBD1,TRBV12-3/TRBV12-4
CASSTGPRTEAFF,TGTGCCAGTAGTACCGGTCCCCGCACTGAAGCTTTCTTT,TRBJ1-1,-,13,-,TRBV19
CASSQGGPEAFF,TGTGCCAGCAGCCAAGGAGGGCCTGAAGCTTTCTTT,TRBJ1-1,many,12,-,TRBV3-1